One and the same sample provided the 6 T cell receptor beta chains below, sequenced in a study of tumor-infiltrating lymphocytes in primary liver carcinoma. A primer in the constant region served to generate TCR beta cDNA from about 470 ng of total RNA. What produced the TCR beta libraries was three nested multiplex PCR rounds using slightly modified ARM-PCR. Each of the first two PCR rounds ran approximately 10 cycles with TRBV1-TRBV30 forward and C-beta reverse primers. Each CDR3 protein is one row after TCRdb ran MiXCR on the multiplex PCR reads. The table includes approximately 92,000 distinct CDR3 sequences, around 68% detected once. Scientists recovered RNA and DNA together from roughly 21-30 mg of unsorted bulk tissue. Material for sequencing was tumor-adjacent normal liver tissue. The origin of the receptors is a man aged 35 to 55 with primary liver carcinoma and hepatitis B virus infection.

This clonotype has a single count. Germline and junction disagree at one end, which may indicate a read error. The V and J genes are TRBV12-3 or TRBV12-4 and TRBJ2-7; perhaps TRBD1 as D (5 bases). The CDR3 has 14 residues. The CDR3: CAGSPHRLSYEQHF. The CDR3 DNA is TGTGCCGGCAGTCCTCACAGGTTATCCTACGAGCAGCATTTC.

This chain connects TRBV11-2 to TRBJ2-7, with 8 bases identical to TRBD2. The CDR3 is 16 residues long. CDR1 and CDR2 from the germline V gene are SGHAT and FQNNGV. The CDR3, as DNA: TGTGTCGGCAAAGCGCGGGTAGCGGGAATGCACTACGAGCAGTACTTC. Protein product: CVGKARVAGMHYEQYF.

A note on this clonotype: Because the CDR3 is missing its conserved closing phenylalanine or tryptophan, this is likely a read error. The chain uses TRBV10-3 and TRBJ2-1; D is unclear. Germline CDR1 and CDR2: ENHRY and SYGVKD. Between the trimmed V and J ends, which lost 10 bases and 7 bases, there was a span of 14 bases. The CDR3 consists of 12 residues. The CDR3 bases are TGTGCCACCCGCACGGTGAGGAATGAGCAGTTCTCC. Protein: CATRTVRNEQFS.

Comments on this clonotype: A read error may account for a junction end that differs from germline. CDR3 sequence reads: CASCLESDEHYF. The CDR3 DNA sequence: TGTGCCAGCTGCTTAGAGTCGGACGAGCACTACTTC. V usage is TRBV11-2 and J usage is TRBJ2-7; no clear D. Germline V CDR1 and CDR2: SGHAT, FQNNGV. CDR3 length equals 12 residues.

About this clonotype itself: An end of the junction does not agree with germline; a read error may underlie this. This chain uses TRBV10-2 with TRBJ2-1; no reliable D call. Germline V CDR1 and CDR2: WSHSY, SAAADI. CDR3 length: 15 amino acids. CDR3: CASSRYSGTSDEQSF. The CDR3, as DNA: TGCGCCAGCAGCCGATATTCCGGAACCTCGGATGAGCAGTCCTTC.

This clonotype has more than one count but fewer than ten. Mismatch with germline at one junction end may stem from a read error. The chain recombines TRBV29-1 with TRBJ1-2; D not resolved. Germline CDR1 SQVTM, CDR2 ANQGSEA. CDR3 length equals 13 residues. As DNA, the CDR3 is TGCAGCGTTGCGGTAGGGAGAGGGTATGGCTACACATTC. Translated, it gives CSVAVGRGYGYTF.